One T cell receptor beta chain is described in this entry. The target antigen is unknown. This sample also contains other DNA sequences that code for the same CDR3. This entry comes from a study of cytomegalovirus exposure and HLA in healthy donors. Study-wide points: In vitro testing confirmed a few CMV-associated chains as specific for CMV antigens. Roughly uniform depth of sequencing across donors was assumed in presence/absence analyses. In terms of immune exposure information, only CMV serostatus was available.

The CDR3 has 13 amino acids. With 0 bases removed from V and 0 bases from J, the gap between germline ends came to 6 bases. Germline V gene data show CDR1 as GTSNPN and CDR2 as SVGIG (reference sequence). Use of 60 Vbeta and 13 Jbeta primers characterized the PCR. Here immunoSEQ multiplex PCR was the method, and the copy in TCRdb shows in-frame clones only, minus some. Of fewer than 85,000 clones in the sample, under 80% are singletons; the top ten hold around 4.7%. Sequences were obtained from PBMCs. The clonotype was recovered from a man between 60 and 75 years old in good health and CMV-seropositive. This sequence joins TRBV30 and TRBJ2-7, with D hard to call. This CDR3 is CAWSVSVSYEQYF. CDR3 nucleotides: TGTGCCTGGAGTGTGTCGGTCTCCTACGAGCAGTACTTC.